Given below is one T cell receptor (beta chain) in context. Its antigen is not identified. Treatment in this sample: roughly nine-day PBMC culture with coronavirus spike peptide pools or control peptides (ViraFEST assay). This sample is part of a study of vaccination and CD4 T cells after COVID-19. Overall study context: Convalescent cases consisted of six males and four females, of whom two were Hispanic. Cells received overlapping spike peptides from SARS-CoV-2, HCoV-NL63, HCoV-OC43 and HCoV-229E as stimulation. Study-level results: Median SARS-CoV-2-reactive clonotype numbers went up from about 22 to 38, but not significantly.

The Oncomine TCR Beta short-read assay sequenced DNA from cultured CD4+ T cells. Genomic DNA was taken out of cultured CD4+ T cells by extraction. TCRdb itself ran the PCR reads through MiXCR, one entry per CDR3 protein. The repertoire consists of roughly 15,000 distinct CDR3 sequences, with more than 40% occurring once and the leading ten covering around 15%. The CDR3 is 12 amino acids. Trimming removed 3 bases at V and 8 bases at J, with 5 bases between. CDR1 SGHAT and CDR2 FQNNGV come from the germline V gene. The sample comprised CD4+ T cells from blood, cultured in vitro. The rearrangement links TRBV11-2 to TRBJ1-6, with unresolved D. The receptor's source is a human donor who had recovered from COVID-19. For the CDR3, the DNA is TGTGCCAGCAGCTTTTGGGATTCACCCCTCCACTTT. This translates into CASSFWDSPLHF.